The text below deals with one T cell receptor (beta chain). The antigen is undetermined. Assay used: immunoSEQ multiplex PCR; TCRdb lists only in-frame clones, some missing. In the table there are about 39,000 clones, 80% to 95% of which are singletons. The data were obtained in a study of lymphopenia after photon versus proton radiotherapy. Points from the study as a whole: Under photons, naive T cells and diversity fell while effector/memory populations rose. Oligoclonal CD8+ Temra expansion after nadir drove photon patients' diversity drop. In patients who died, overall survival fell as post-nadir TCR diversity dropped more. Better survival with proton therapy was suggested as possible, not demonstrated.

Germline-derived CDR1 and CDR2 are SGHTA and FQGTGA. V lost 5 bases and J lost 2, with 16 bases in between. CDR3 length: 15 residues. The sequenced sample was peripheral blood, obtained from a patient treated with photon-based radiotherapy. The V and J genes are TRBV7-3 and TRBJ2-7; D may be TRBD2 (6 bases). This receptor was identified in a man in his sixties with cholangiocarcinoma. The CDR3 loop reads CASSPGLAPAYEQYF. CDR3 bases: TGTGCCAGCAGCCCCGGCCTAGCGCCTGCCTACGAGCAGTACTTC.